The present entry profiles one T cell receptor (beta chain) with its context. Data came from immunoSEQ multiplex PCR; TCRdb stores just in-frame clones and leaves some out. The sample lists more than 200,000 clones; roughly 91% were seen once. The record originates from a study of blood T cell repertoires in COVID-19. Overall study context: Samples of COVID-19 (acute and convalescent) were obtained from the United States, Italy and Spain.

The CDR3 consists of 14 residues. With V trimmed by 6 bases and J by 9 bases, 11 bases remained unmatched. CDR1 SQVTM and CDR2 ANQGSEA come from the germline V gene. The sequence derives from a man aged 25 to 40 in a cohort exposed to, infected with or recovered from COVID-19 (not recorded which). V usage is TRBV29-1 and J usage is TRBJ2-1; 10 bases map to TRBD2. Material for sequencing was PBMCs or T cells enriched from blood (not recorded which). Written as DNA, the CDR3 is TGCAGCGTCCCGCCCGGGACTAGCGAGTTTGAGCAGTTCTTC. Translation gives CSVPPGTSEFEQFF.